This TCR beta chain was captured in a study of blood T cell repertoires in COVID-19. Study overall: Italy, Spain and the United States were the sources of the convalescent and acute COVID-19 samples.

Per germline, CDR1 SNHLY and CDR2 FYNNEI. With 7 bases removed from V and 3 bases from J, the gap between germline ends came to 15 bases. The CDR3 has 14 residues. Followed over time, Seattle patients had been enrolled while infection was active. Per the authors' pipeline: Nucleated cell counts were estimated from reference gene primer amplification. Method: immunoSEQ multiplex PCR; TCRdb's copy keeps in-frame clones and lacks some. The V and J calls and clone size were taken over from that table, and D and trimming were inferred from the DNA. This sample has hundreds of thousands of clones; around 89% occur once, and the top ten carry over 9.5%.

The specimen sequenced was peripheral blood. The origin of this receptor is a woman aged 45-65 years with COVID-19, enrolled during active disease. V usage is TRBV2 and J usage is TRBJ1-1; perhaps TRBD1 as D (5 bases). CDR3 in DNA: TGTGCCAGCAAAAAGGCCGGGGGGGACACTGAAGCTTTCTTT. This translates into CASKKAGGDTEAFF.